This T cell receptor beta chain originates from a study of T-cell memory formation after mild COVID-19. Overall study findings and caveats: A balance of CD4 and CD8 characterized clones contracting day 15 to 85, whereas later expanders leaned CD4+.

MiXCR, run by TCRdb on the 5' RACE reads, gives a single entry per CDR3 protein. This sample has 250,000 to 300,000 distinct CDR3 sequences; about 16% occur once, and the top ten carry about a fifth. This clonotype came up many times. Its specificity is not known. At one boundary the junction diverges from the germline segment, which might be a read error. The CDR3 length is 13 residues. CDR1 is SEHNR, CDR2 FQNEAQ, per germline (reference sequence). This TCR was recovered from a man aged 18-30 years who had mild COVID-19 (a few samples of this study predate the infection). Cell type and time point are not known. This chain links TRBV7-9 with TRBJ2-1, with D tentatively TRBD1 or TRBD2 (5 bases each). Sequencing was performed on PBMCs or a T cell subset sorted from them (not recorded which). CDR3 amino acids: CASSLAGISEQFF. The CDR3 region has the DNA TGTGCCAGCAGCCTAGCAGGGATTAGCGAGCAGTTCTTC.